A single sample is the source of the 18 T cell receptor beta chains below, sequenced in a study of blood T cell repertoires in COVID-19. TCRdb's table, derived via immunoSEQ multiplex PCR, lists solely in-frame clones and lacks some. The data contain roughly 25,000 clones, under 95% of them singletons. The sample consisted of peripheral blood. All receptors come from a woman in her fifties or sixties with active COVID-19.

The chain uses TRBV7-9 and TRBJ2-3; weak D call: TRBD2 (6 bases). This CDR3 has 15 residues. Trimming stripped 4 bases from V and 6 bases from J, with 17 bases between. In germline, CDR1 is SEHNR, CDR2 FQNEAQ (reference sequence). CDR3 nucleotide sequence: TGTGCCAGCAGCTCATCTGGTGGGGGGTTGGATACGCAGTATTTT. As protein: CASSSSGGGLDTQYF.

The rearrangement uses TRBV19 and TRBJ1-1; tentative D call: TRBD1 (5 bases). V dropped 10 bases and J dropped 0 bases, with 12 bases sitting between them. In germline, CDR1 is LNHDA, CDR2 SQIVND (reference sequence). The CDR3 extends over 13 amino acids. The CDR3 DNA follows: TGTGCCATCAGCAGACAGCTGAACACTGAAGCTTTCTTT. This encodes CAISRQLNTEAFF.

The rearrangement links TRBV6-5 to TRBJ2-5; TRBD1 is a possible D gene (6 bases). Deletions cut 2 bases from V and 2 bases from J, with 12 bases between. Germline CDR1 is MNHEY and CDR2 is SVGAGI. CDR3 length equals 15 residues. CDR3 bases: TGTGCCAGCAGTTACACCACAGGGATTCAAGAGACCCAGTACTTC. It yields the protein CASSYTTGIQETQYF.

The chain recombines TRBV28 with TRBJ1-3, with D perhaps TRBD1 (5 bases). CDR1 is MDHEN and CDR2 is SYDVKM in the germline V gene. V was trimmed by 1 base and J by 4 bases, leaving 14 bases between them. The CDR3 is 16 residues long. In nucleotides, the CDR3 is TGTGCCAGCAGTTTATACGGACAAGGAAGGGGAAACACCATATATTTT. This sequence encodes CASSLYGQGRGNTIYF.

The chain couples TRBV7-9 to TRBJ2-6, with a weak D call TRBD1 (6 bases). The CDR3 extends over 16 amino acids. From germline, CDR1 is SEHNR and CDR2 FQNEAQ (reference sequence). V dropped 8 bases and J dropped 1 base, with 15 bases sitting between them. The CDR3, as DNA: TGTGCCAGCCCGCCGGGACAAATATCTGGGGCCAACGTCCTGACTTTC. Its protein product is CASPPGQISGANVLTF.

The rearrangement joins TRBV4-1 to TRBJ1-6; D may be TRBD1 (5 bases). Germline lookup yields CDR1 MGHRA and CDR2 YSYEKL. This CDR3 is 16 amino acids long. The V and J ends lost 0 bases and 5 bases respectively, with 11 bases between them. The CDR3 DNA is TGCGCCAGCAGCCAAGAGAGGGGACTTAATAATTCACCCCTCCACTTT. It yields the protein CASSQERGLNNSPLHF.

CDR3 residues: CASSDGTRNTGELFF. CDR3 coding DNA: TGTGCCAGCAGTGATGGGACTAGGAACACCGGGGAGCTGTTTTTT. The chain combines TRBV2 with TRBJ2-2, with TRBD2 matching 8 bases. Trimming cost V 3 bases and J 1 base; bases outside gene matches: 1. Germline lookup yields CDR1 SNHLY and CDR2 FYNNEI. There are 15 residues in the CDR3.

The chain links TRBV4-1 to TRBJ2-1; tentative D call: TRBD2 (6 bases). V was trimmed by 1 base and J by 11 bases, leaving 18 bases between them. The germline gives CDR1 MGHRA, CDR2 YSYEKL. The CDR3 covers 15 residues. CDR3 nucleotide sequence: TGCGCCAGCAGCCAAGGGGGGACTTTCCTGCAGCAGCAGTTCTTC. This sequence encodes CASSQGGTFLQQQFF.

The chain carries TRBV7-6 and TRBJ2-5, with TRBD1 matching over 7 bases. The CDR3 length is 15 residues. CDR1 SGHVS and CDR2 FNYEAQ come from the germline V gene. With 5 bases clipped from V and 4 bases from J, the junction kept 10 bases outside the gene matches. Here the CDR3 reads CASSRRTGEGETQYF. The CDR3 DNA is TGTGCCAGCAGCCGCCGGACAGGAGAGGGAGAGACCCAGTACTTC.

The CDR3 protein is CASSIAQGAIREAFF. CDR3 DNA: TGTGCCAGTAGTATTGCACAGGGGGCCATACGCGAAGCTTTCTTT. This chain connects TRBV19 to TRBJ1-1, with 9 bases aligning to TRBD1. CDR1 and CDR2 from the germline V gene are LNHDA and SQIVND (reference sequence). Trimming at V came to 3 bases and at J to 8 bases, leaving 10 bases not matched to a gene. The CDR3 length is 15 residues.

The chain joins TRBV12-5 to TRBJ2-1; possible D gene TRBD2, 6 bases. V was trimmed by 6 bases and J by 8 bases, leaving 14 bases between them. CDR1 is LGHNT and CDR2 is FRNRAP in the germline V gene. CDR3 length: 13 residues. The CDR3 DNA is TGTGCTAGTGGCCCCTCAGGGACTTATGAGCAGTTCTTC. It codes for CASGPSGTYEQFF. Full variable domain (rest looked up from reference TRBV12-5 and TRBJ2-1): DARVTQTPRHKVTEMGQEVTMRCQPILGHNTVFWYRQTMMQGLELLAYFRNRAPLDDSGMPKDRFSAEMPDATLATLKIQPSEPRDSAVYFCASGPSGTYEQFFGPGTRLTVL.

The chain recombines TRBV5-1 with TRBJ2-1; 9 positions match TRBD1. Germline V CDR1 and CDR2: SGHRS, YFSETQ. V was clipped by 2 bases and J by 4 bases; unmatched bases: 4. CDR3 length: 15 amino acids. The CDR3 DNA follows: TGCGCCAGCAGCTTACAGGGGGCGGCTTACAATGAGCAGTTCTTC. Amino acids: CASSLQGAAYNEQFF.

Remarks on this clone: The germline gene is not matched at one end of the junction; a read error may be the cause. The chain joins TRBV7-7 to TRBJ2-1, with TRBD2 matching over 15 bases. This CDR3 region has 15 residues. CDR1 and CDR2 (germline): SSHAT, FNYEAQ (reference sequence). CDR3 in DNA: TGTGCTAGCAGCTTAGGACTAGCGGGGGGGCAAGAGCAGTTCTTC. Protein sequence: CASSLGLAGGQEQFF.

The chain joins TRBV3-1 (or the pseudogene TRBV3-2) to TRBJ2-2, with D hard to call. Germline V gene lookup returns CDR1 LGHDT and CDR2 YNNKEL (reference sequence). Trimming took 3 bases from V and 6 from J, leaving 11 bases between them. The CDR3 is 14 amino acids. The CDR3 nucleotides read TGTGCCAGCAGCCAGCTAGGCCCGGCCGGGGAGCTGTTTTTT. Its translation: CASSQLGPAGELFF.

The CDR3 DNA is TGTGCCAGCAGCTCCGGAGCCAATGAGCAGTTCTTC. This translates into CASSSGANEQFF. The J gene is TRBJ2-1, the V gene TRBV11-3; no reliable D call. The germline CDR1 and CDR2 sequences are SGHNT and YENEEA. The V and J ends lost 4 bases and 6 bases respectively, with 7 bases between them. The CDR3 loop spans 12 amino acids.

Concerning this clone: The junction departs from germline at one end; a sequencing error may be responsible. This chain uses TRBV5-4 with TRBJ1-2; 8 nucleotides match TRBD1. The CDR3 covers 14 residues. Germline V gives CDR1 SGHNT, CDR2 YYREEE (reference sequence). Written as DNA, the CDR3 is TGTGCCAGCAGCCCGATGACAGGGGCAAATGGCCACACCTTC. Amino acid sequence: CASSPMTGANGHTF.

The rearrangement joins TRBV6-2 or TRBV6-3 to TRBJ1-4; no reliable D call. V was clipped by 0 bases and J by 5 bases, with 19 bases between them. CDR1 and CDR2 from the germline V gene are MNHEY and SVGEGT. This CDR3 region has 18 residues. This CDR3 reads CASSYSAAGERRNEKLFF. In DNA form, the CDR3 reads TGTGCCAGCAGTTACTCGGCCGCTGGAGAGAGAAGAAATGAAAAACTGTTTTTT.

This clone was counted a single time. The chain recombines TRBV28 with TRBJ1-2, with D possibly TRBD1 on 5 matching bases. Germline CDR1 and CDR2: MDHEN and SYDVKM. With 3 bases removed from V and 8 bases from J, the gap between germline ends came to 13 bases. CDR3 length equals 13 residues. CDR3 nucleotides: TGTGCCAGCAGTTTCCAGGGTTGGGAAGGCTACACCTTC. Its translation is CASSFQGWEGYTF.